This TCR beta chain was found in a study of control samples from healthy donors and cancer patients (dated by TCRdb to about 2020). Preparation of the library involved the immunoSEQ multiplex PCR assay. TCRdb re-hosts the immuneACCESS table, in-frame sequences only. Its copies lack some clones; in the studies checked, an unresolved V gene accounts for under half of them, and the cause for the rest is not known. This sample is represented by fewer than 200,000 clones; around 87% of them were singletons. Jointly, the top ten make up roughly 1.3% of the sample. On this clone: This clone's antigen is unknown. Base qualities are not at hand, and no much larger clone is one base apart.

Based on the germline V gene, the CDR1 and CDR2 sequences are MDHEN and SYDVKM. The germline ends are 21 bases apart after V is trimmed by 11 bases and J by 8 bases. Its CDR3 holds 13 amino acids, cysteine through phenylalanine. The kept DNA is CDR3 alone, 39 bases in frame from the first base. What was sequenced was blood. The chain employs TRBV28 and TRBJ1-2; the D gene is perhaps TRBD1, on 6 matching bases. This clonotype was sampled from a woman aged 45-65 years in good health. The CDR3 region: CAATSAGTTGYTF. The DNA reads TGTGCCGCAACCTCCGCCGGGACAACAGGCTACACCTTC.